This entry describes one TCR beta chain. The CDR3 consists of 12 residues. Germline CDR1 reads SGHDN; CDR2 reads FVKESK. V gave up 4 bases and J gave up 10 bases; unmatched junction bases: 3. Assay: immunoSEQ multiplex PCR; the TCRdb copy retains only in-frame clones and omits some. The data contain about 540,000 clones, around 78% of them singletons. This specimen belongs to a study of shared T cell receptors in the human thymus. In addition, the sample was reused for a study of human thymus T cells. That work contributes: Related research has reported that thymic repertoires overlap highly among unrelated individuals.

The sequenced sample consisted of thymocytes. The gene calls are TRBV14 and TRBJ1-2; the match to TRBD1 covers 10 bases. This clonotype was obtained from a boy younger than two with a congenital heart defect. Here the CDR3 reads CASSRTGGDYTF. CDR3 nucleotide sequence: TGTGCCAGCAGCCGGACAGGGGGAGACTACACCTTC.